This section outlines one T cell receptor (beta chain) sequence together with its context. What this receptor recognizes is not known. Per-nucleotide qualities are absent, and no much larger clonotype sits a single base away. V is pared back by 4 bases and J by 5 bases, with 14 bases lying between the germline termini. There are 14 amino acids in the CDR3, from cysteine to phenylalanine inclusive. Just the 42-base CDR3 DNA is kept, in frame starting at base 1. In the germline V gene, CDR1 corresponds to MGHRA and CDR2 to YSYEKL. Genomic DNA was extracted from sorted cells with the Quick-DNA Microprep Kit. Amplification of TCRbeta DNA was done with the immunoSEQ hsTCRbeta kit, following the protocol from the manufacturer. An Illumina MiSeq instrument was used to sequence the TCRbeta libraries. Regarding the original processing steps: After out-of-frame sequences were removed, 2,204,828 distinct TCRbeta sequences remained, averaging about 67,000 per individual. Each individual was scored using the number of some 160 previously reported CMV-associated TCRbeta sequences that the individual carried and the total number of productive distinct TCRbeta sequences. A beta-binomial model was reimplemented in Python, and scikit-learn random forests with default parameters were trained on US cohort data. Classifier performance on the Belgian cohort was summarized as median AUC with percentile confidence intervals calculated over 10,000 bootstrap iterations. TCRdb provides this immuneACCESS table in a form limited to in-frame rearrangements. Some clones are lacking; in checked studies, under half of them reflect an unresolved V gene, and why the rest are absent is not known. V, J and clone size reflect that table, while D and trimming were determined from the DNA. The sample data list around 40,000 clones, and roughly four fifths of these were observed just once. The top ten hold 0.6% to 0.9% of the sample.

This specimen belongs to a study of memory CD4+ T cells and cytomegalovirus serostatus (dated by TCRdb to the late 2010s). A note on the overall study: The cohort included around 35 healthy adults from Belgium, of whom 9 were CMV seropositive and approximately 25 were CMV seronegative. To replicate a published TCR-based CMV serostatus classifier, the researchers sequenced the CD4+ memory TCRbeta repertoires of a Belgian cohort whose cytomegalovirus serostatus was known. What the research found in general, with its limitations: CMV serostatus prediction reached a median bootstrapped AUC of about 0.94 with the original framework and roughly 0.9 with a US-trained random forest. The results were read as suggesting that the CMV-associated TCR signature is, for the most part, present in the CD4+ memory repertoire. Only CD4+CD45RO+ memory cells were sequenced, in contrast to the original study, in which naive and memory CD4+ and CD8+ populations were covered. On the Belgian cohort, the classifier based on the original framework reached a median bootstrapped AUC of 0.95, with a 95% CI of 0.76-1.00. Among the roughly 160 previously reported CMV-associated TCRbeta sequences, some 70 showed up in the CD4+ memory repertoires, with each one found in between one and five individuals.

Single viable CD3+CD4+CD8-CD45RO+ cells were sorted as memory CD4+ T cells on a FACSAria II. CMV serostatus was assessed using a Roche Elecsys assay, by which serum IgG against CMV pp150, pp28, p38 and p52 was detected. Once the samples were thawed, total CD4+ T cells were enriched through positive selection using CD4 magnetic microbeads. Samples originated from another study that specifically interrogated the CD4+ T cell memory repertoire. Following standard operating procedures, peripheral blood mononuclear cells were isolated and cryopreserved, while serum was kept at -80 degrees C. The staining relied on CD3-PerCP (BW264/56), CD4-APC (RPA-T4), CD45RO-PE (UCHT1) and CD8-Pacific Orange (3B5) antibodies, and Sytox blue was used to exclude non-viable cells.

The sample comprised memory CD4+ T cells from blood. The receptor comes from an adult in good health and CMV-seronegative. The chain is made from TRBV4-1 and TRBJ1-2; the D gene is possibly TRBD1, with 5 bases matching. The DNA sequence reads TGCGCCAGCAGCCTTCCAGGGCCTTTTTATGGCTACACCTTC. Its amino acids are CASSLPGPFYGYTF.